The 20 T cell receptor beta chains in this list originate from one sample, sequenced in a study of blood T cell repertoires in COVID-19. The data were produced by immunoSEQ multiplex PCR, yet TCRdb's version contains in-frame clones alone and is incomplete. The sample has approximately 250,000 clones, around 90% seen once. Sequencing was carried out using PBMCs or T cells enriched from blood (not recorded which). The receptor set was obtained from a man in his forties who had been exposed to COVID-19.

Only one count was recorded for this clone. The chain is built from TRBV5-1 and TRBJ2-1; possible D gene TRBD1, 5 bases. Trimming shortened V by 0 bases and J by 4 bases, and 8 bases separated the two germline ends. There are 14 residues in the CDR3. Germline loops: CDR1 SGHRS, CDR2 YFSETQ. For the CDR3, the DNA is TGCGCCAGCAGCTTGGATGCAGGGTACAATGAGCAGTTCTTC. This encodes CASSLDAGYNEQFF.

CDR3 loop: CASSVRHTSGYTGELFF. Written as DNA, the CDR3 is TGTGCCAGCAGCGTAAGGCATACTAGCGGCTACACCGGGGAGCTGTTTTTT. The chain uses TRBV9 and TRBJ2-2; 8 bases fit TRBD2. The V gene's germline CDR1 is SGDLS and CDR2 YYNGEE. The CDR3 totals 17 residues. The V segment lost 1 base and the J segment 3 bases; nucleotides outside the gene matches: 8. The full variable domain, rest sourced from reference TRBV9 and TRBJ2-2, is DSGVTQTPKHLITATGQRVTLRCSPRSGDLSVYWYQQSLDQGLQFLIQYYNGEERAKGNILERFSAQQFPDLHSELNLSSLELGDSALYFCASSVRHTSGYTGELFFGEGSRLTVL.

This chain uses TRBV11-3 with TRBJ2-1; 12 nucleotides align to TRBD1. CDR1 SGHNT and CDR2 YENEEA come from the germline V gene. The CDR3 is made up of 16 amino acids. V lost 4 bases, J lost 7 bases, and 8 bases stayed unmatched. CDR3 nucleotides: TGTGCCAGCAGCTCCTGGGACAGGGGGCTCCAGAATGAGCAGTTCTTC. As protein: CASSSWDRGLQNEQFF.

This chain uses TRBV29-1 with TRBJ2-1; 8 bases line up with TRBD2. V gave up 4 bases and J gave up 8 bases; unmatched junction bases: 7. Germline CDR1 is SQVTM and CDR2 is ANQGSEA. The CDR3 runs 13 residues. The CDR3 spells CSVVSGRGHEQFF. The CDR3 DNA is TGCAGCGTTGTGAGCGGGAGAGGCCATGAGCAGTTCTTC.

The chain uses TRBV5-4 and TRBJ1-4; maybe TRBD1 (5 bases). Germline V CDR1 and CDR2: SGHNT, YYREEE (reference sequence). The CDR3 totals 16 residues. Trimming removed 3 bases at V and 5 bases at J, with 17 bases between. CDR3 in amino acids: CASSSKQAGLNEKLFF. CDR3 DNA sequence: TGTGCCAGCAGCTCCAAACAGGCCGGCTTGAATGAAAAACTGTTTTTT.

V usage is TRBV21-1 and J usage is TRBJ1-2. TRBV21-1 is deemed a pseudogene. The CDR3 runs 16 residues. CDR3 loop: CASSPNHYTPTGGYTF. CDR3 sequence (DNA): TGTGCCAGCAGCCCAAACCATTATACTCCTACGGGTGGCTACACCTTC.

This clone was detected once. The rearrangement links TRBV12-5 to TRBJ2-3; possibly TRBD1 for D (5 bases). V lost 0 bases and J 2 bases, leaving 15 bases between the germline ends. CDR3 size: 17 residues. Germline CDR1 LGHNT, CDR2 FRNRAP. CDR3 sequence reads: CASGLVVDRPLTDTQYF. Written as DNA, the CDR3 is TGTGCTAGTGGTTTGGTCGTCGACAGACCTCTCACAGATACGCAGTATTTT.

This chain links TRBV2 with TRBJ2-2, with TRBD2 identical over 10 bases. This CDR3 spans 16 amino acids. V dropped 2 bases and J dropped 7; count of bases not matched to a gene: 7. Germline V gives CDR1 SNHLY, CDR2 FYNNEI. DNA of the CDR3: TGTGCCAGCAGTGAATTGGCTAGCGGGAGTATCGGGGAGCTGTTTTTT. It encodes CASSELASGSIGELFF.

The V and J genes are TRBV11-2 and TRBJ1-6, with 7 bases identical to TRBD1. V was clipped by 4 bases and J by 1 base; unmatched bases: 10. Germline CDR1 and CDR2: SGHAT and FQNNGV. The CDR3 is made up of 18 amino acids. The CDR3 loop reads CASSSQTGSRSYNSPLHF. In DNA form, the CDR3 reads TGTGCCAGCAGCTCACAGACAGGGTCGCGGTCCTATAATTCACCCCTCCACTTT. The full variable domain, rest sourced from reference TRBV11-2 and TRBJ1-6, is EAGVAQSPRYKIIEKRQSVAFWCNPISGHATLYWYQQILGQGPKLLIQFQNNGVVDDSQLPKDRFSAERLKGVDSTLKIQPAKLEDSAVYLCASSSQTGSRSYNSPLHFGNGTRLTVT.

The chain links TRBV6-7 to TRBJ2-7, with 10 positions matching TRBD2. TRBV6-7 is sorted into the ORF group, with uncertain function. CDR3 size: 14 residues. V dropped 5 bases and J dropped 2; count of bases not matched to a gene: 3. The CDR3 nucleotides read TGTGCCAGCAGTACAAGCGGGAGGGCCTACGAGCAGTACTTC. Amino acids: CASSTSGRAYEQYF.

The chain joins TRBV28 to TRBJ2-3; TRBD2 matches 10 bases. CDR1 is MDHEN, CDR2 SYDVKM, per germline. V lost 5 bases to trimming and J lost 2 bases; unmatched junction nucleotides: 7. This CDR3 has 16 residues. CDR3 nucleotides: TGTGCCAGCAGTCTAGTAGCGGGAGGTTACACAGATACGCAGTATTTT. It is translated as CASSLVAGGYTDTQYF.

The chain employs TRBV30 and TRBJ2-7; TRBD2 agrees at 10 bases. Trimming at V came to 2 bases and at J to 4 bases, leaving 2 bases not matched to a gene. The CDR3 is 13 amino acids. Looked up from germline, CDR1 is GTSNPN and CDR2 is SVGIG (reference sequence). The DNA for the CDR3 is TGTGCCTGGAGTCGGACTAGCGGTTACGAGCAGTACTTC. Its protein product is CAWSRTSGYEQYF.

V usage is TRBV10-3 and J usage is TRBJ2-2; a weak D match, TRBD1 (7 bases). This CDR3 has 16 amino acids. Deletions cut 4 bases from V and 6 bases from J, with 18 bases between. Per germline, CDR1 ENHRY and CDR2 SYGVKD. The CDR3: CAISGRDGQGAGELFF. The CDR3 nucleotides are TGTGCCATCAGTGGGAGGGACGGCCAGGGGGCCGGGGAGCTGTTTTTT.

The genes are TRBV3-1 (or the pseudogene TRBV3-2) and TRBJ2-5; TRBD1 matches 7 bases. This CDR3 has 16 residues. Trimming took 3 bases from V and 7 from J; bases not matched to a gene: 14. Germline V gives CDR1 LGHDT, CDR2 YNNKEL (reference sequence). CDR3 in amino acids: CASSHAVTGSKGTQYF. The CDR3 DNA sequence: TGTGCCAGCAGCCACGCCGTGACAGGGTCCAAGGGGACCCAGTACTTC.

The chain uses TRBV5-4 and TRBJ1-2, with 7 bases identical to TRBD1. After removal of 0 bases from V and 8 bases from J, the junction contained 4 bases not matched to a gene. The CDR3 is made up of 13 amino acids. Germline loops: CDR1 SGHNT, CDR2 YYREEE (reference sequence). The CDR3 here is CASSLVEGAGYTF. CDR3 coding DNA: TGTGCCAGCAGCTTGGTGGAGGGGGCGGGCTACACCTTC. The variable domain in full, completed from reference TRBV5-4 and TRBJ1-2, reads ETGVTQSPTHLIKTRGQQVTLRCSSQSGHNTVSWYQQALGQGPQFIFQYYREEENGRGNFPPRFSGLQFPNYSSELNVNALELDDSALYLCASSLVEGAGYTFGSGTRLTVV.

This clone came up once. This chain links TRBV9 with TRBJ1-2, with D unclear. Trimming cost V 3 bases and J 8 bases, with 17 bases left between them. Germline V gene data show CDR1 as SGDLS and CDR2 as YYNGEE. The CDR3 runs to 14 residues. The CDR3 loop reads CASSDRRGRWGYTF. DNA of the CDR3: TGTGCCAGCAGCGATCGTCGGGGTAGATGGGGCTACACCTTC.

The rearrangement joins TRBV3-1 (or the pseudogene TRBV3-2) to TRBJ2-2; possible D gene TRBD2, 6 bases. Germline V gene sequence: CDR1 LGHDT, CDR2 YNNKEL (reference sequence). Deletions cut 1 base from V and 7 bases from J, with 22 bases between. CDR3 length: 18 residues. For the CDR3, the DNA is TGTGCCAGCAGCCAAGTTGACCCTCGGGACTGTACCCTCGGGGAGCTGTTTTTT. It translates to CASSQVDPRDCTLGELFF.

The chain combines TRBV6-6 with TRBJ2-7; D is possibly TRBD1 (6 bases). V was clipped by 0 bases and J by 6 bases, with 15 bases between them. The CDR3 consists of 15 residues. Germline values: CDR1 MNHNY, CDR2 SVGAGI (reference sequence). CDR3 loop: CASSYSRRDTREQYF. The CDR3 DNA follows: TGTGCCAGCAGTTACTCCCGCCGGGACACACGCGAGCAGTACTTC.

The chain has TRBV11-2 and TRBJ1-2; D not certain. Germline V gives CDR1 SGHAT, CDR2 FQNNGV. The CDR3 runs to 13 residues. The V end was cut by 5 bases, the J end by 3 bases, with 10 bases between. CDR3 DNA: TGTGCCAGCAGCAGAGGGTCCGACTATGGCTACACCTTC. Amino acids: CASSRGSDYGYTF.

The chain combines TRBV3-1 (or the pseudogene TRBV3-2) with TRBJ2-1; 12 bases align to TRBD2. Trimming took 6 bases from V and 7 from J; bases not matched to a gene: 16. Germline V gene data show CDR1 as LGHDT and CDR2 as YNNKEL (reference sequence). CDR3 length: 18 residues. The CDR3 sequence is CASRPTSGSSQGGNEQFF. CDR3 in DNA: TGTGCCAGCAGGCCGACTAGCGGGAGTTCACAAGGAGGAAATGAGCAGTTCTTC.